This T cell receptor beta chain was sequenced for a study of OX40 agonist ivuxolimab in advanced cancers. About the study: Patients got intravenous ivuxolimab at 0.01 to 10 mg/kg every 2 weeks. Prior checkpoint blockade (anti-PD-1, anti-PD-L1 or anti-CTLA-4) was permitted; 40% had it. Points from the study as a whole: Clonal expansion was seen in CD4+ and CD8+ blood T cells by week 6 at 0.1 to 3.0 mg/kg.

Generated by immunoSEQ multiplex PCR, the TCRdb table keeps only in-frame clones and is missing some. The table records 92,000 or so clones, approximately 84% of them present only once. Sampling times: baseline, cycle 4 day 1, cycle 7 day 1. The CDR3 covers 14 residues. Trimming took off 6 bases at V and 3 bases at J, with 12 bases between the two ends. There are a few counts of this clone. As yet, its antigen is unknown. The material sequenced was CD4+ or CD8+ T cells sorted from blood, taken in a trial of the OX40 agonist ivuxolimab. This chain links TRBV23-1 with TRBJ1-5, with D maybe TRBD1 (6 bases). TRBV23-1 is known as an ORF, though its function is uncertain. The sequence derives from an adult with an advanced solid tumor such as melanoma, head and neck, liver or kidney cancer. CDR3 protein: CASRRGTYNQPQHF. The CDR3 region has the DNA TGCGCCAGCAGAAGGGGGACATACAATCAGCCCCAGCATTTT.